This passage covers 27 T cell receptor beta chains from one sample sequenced in a study of cytomegalovirus exposure and HLA in healthy donors. PCR employed 60 Vbeta and 13 Jbeta primers. Repertoires were generated with immunoSEQ multiplex PCR, while TCRdb's copy carries only in-frame clones and drops some. The sample has roughly 130,000 clones; 70% to 85% are singletons. Sequences were obtained from PBMCs. The receptors originated from a woman in her 50s in good health and CMV-seropositive.

The rearrangement links TRBV5-1 to TRBJ2-7; possible D gene TRBD2, 6 bases. The CDR3 length is 13 residues. V shed 1 base and J shed 3 bases, with 8 bases lying between them. Germline CDR1 and CDR2: SGHRS and YFSETQ. CDR3: CASSLSGDYEQYF. The CDR3 coding sequence is TGCGCCAGCAGCTTGTCGGGGGACTACGAGCAGTACTTC. The whole variable domain, filled in from reference TRBV5-1 and TRBJ2-7, reads KAGVTQTPRYLIKTRGQQVTLSCSPISGHRSVSWYQQTPGQGLQFLFEYFSETQRNKGNFPGRFSGRQFSNSRSEMNVSTLELGDSALYLCASSLSGDYEQYFGPGTRLTVT.

The J gene is TRBJ1-3, the V gene TRBV30, with D possibly TRBD1 on 5 matching bases. The V gene lost 1 base and the J gene lost 0 bases, with 13 bases spanning the gap. CDR3 length: 16 amino acids. Germline-derived CDR1 and CDR2 are GTSNPN and SVGIG (reference sequence). CDR3 amino acids: CAWSGGVPHSGNTIYF. CDR3 nucleotides: TGTGCCTGGAGTGGGGGGGTCCCCCACTCTGGAAACACCATATATTTT.

The chain has TRBV29-1 and TRBJ1-4; 8 bases map to TRBD1. Trimming took 3 bases from V and 7 from J; bases not matched to a gene: 1. Germline CDR1 SQVTM, CDR2 ANQGSEA. The CDR3 has 12 residues. The DNA for the CDR3 is TGCAGCGTTGACGGGACAGGTGAAAAACTGTTTTTT. Translation: CSVDGTGEKLFF.

Only a few counts were recorded for this clone. V usage is TRBV29-1 and J usage is TRBJ1-1, with 8 bases matching TRBD1. This CDR3 is 11 amino acids long. The J segment lost 7 bases and the V segment lost 4 bases, leaving 2 bases of the junction unmatched. The germline CDR1 and CDR2 sequences are SQVTM and ANQGSEA. In DNA, the CDR3 is TGCAGCGTTGTGGGACAGGTTGAAGCTTTCTTT. This gives the protein CSVVGQVEAFF.

V usage is TRBV5-1 and J usage is TRBJ2-3; D ambiguous. Trimming shortened V by 4 bases and J by 0 bases, and 12 bases separated the two germline ends. Germline values: CDR1 SGHRS, CDR2 YFSETQ. This CDR3 region has 15 residues. This CDR3 reads CASSEEHHSTDTQYF. The DNA for the CDR3 is TGCGCCAGCAGCGAAGAGCACCATAGCACAGATACGCAGTATTTT. Drawing the rest from reference TRBV5-1 and TRBJ2-3, the complete variable domain is KAGVTQTPRYLIKTRGQQVTLSCSPISGHRSVSWYQQTPGQGLQFLFEYFSETQRNKGNFPGRFSGRQFSNSRSEMNVSTLELGDSALYLCASSEEHHSTDTQYFGPGTRLTVL.

This chain uses TRBV11-3 with TRBJ2-1, with a weak D call TRBD1 (6 bases). CDR1 and CDR2 from the germline V gene are SGHNT and YENEEA. CDR3 length: 15 amino acids. V dropped 5 bases and J dropped 5 bases, with 16 bases sitting between them. The CDR3 is CASSPAPGEHNEQFF. The CDR3 DNA follows: TGTGCCAGCAGCCCAGCCCCAGGGGAACACAATGAGCAGTTCTTC. The variable domain in full, with the rest retrieved from reference TRBV11-3 and TRBJ2-1, is EAGVVQSPRYKIIEKKQPVAFWCNPISGHNTLYWYLQNLGQGPELLIRYENEEAVDDSQLPKDRFSAERLKGVDSTLKIQPAELGDSAVYLCASSPAPGEHNEQFFGPGTRLTVL.

This clone was detected a few times. The V and J genes are TRBV5-1 and TRBJ2-2; TRBD1 matches at 10 bases. This CDR3 is 16 amino acids long. Germline V gene sequence: CDR1 SGHRS, CDR2 YFSETQ. J was trimmed by 7 bases and V by 3 bases; bases with no gene match: 9. CDR3 region: CASSYRDRGRNGELFF. The DNA for the CDR3 is TGCGCCAGCAGCTACCGGGACAGGGGTAGGAACGGGGAGCTGTTTTTT.

This CDR3 reads CASNNAEVNTEAFF. DNA for the CDR3: TGTGCCAGCAACAATGCAGAGGTGAACACTGAAGCTTTCTTT. This chain uses TRBV19 with TRBJ1-1; unclear D gene. CDR3 length: 14 residues. V lost 9 bases and J 0 bases, leaving 14 bases between the germline ends. Germline values: CDR1 LNHDA, CDR2 SQIVND (reference sequence).

This rearrangement joins TRBV11-3 to TRBJ2-5; 7 bases agree with TRBD1. The CDR3 has 13 residues. After removal of 5 bases from V and 5 bases from J, the junction contained 5 bases not matched to a gene. Germline lookup yields CDR1 SGHNT and CDR2 YENEEA. CDR3 bases: TGTGCCAGCAGCCGACAGGGTGGGGAGACCCAGTACTTC. Translated, it gives CASSRQGGETQYF.

The chain is built from TRBV27 and TRBJ1-2, with D possibly being TRBD1 (6 bases). The V and J ends lost 7 bases and 1 base respectively, with 16 bases between them. Germline CDR1 is MNHEY and CDR2 is SMNVEV (reference sequence). This CDR3 spans 15 amino acids. CDR3 loop: CASMPTRGLNYGYTF. CDR3 coding DNA: TGTGCCAGCATGCCCACCAGGGGCCTTAACTATGGCTACACCTTC.

This chain uses TRBV9 with TRBJ1-1; no clear D. Germline CDR1 reads SGDLS; CDR2 reads YYNGEE. V was clipped by 0 bases and J by 5 bases, with 8 bases between them. This CDR3 region has 13 residues. The CDR3, as DNA: TGTGCCAGCAGCGTAGAACTGTGGACTGAAGCTTTCTTT. Translating it yields CASSVELWTEAFF.

This clone was seen a few times. This chain connects TRBV7-9 to TRBJ2-7; TRBD1 might be the D (5 bases). The CDR3 length is 15 residues. Trimming pared 1 base from V and 0 bases from J, leaving 10 bases between. Germline assignment: CDR1 SEHNR and CDR2 FQNEAQ (reference sequence). This CDR3 reads CASSLVQGSSYEQYF. The CDR3 DNA follows: TGTGCCAGCAGCTTAGTGCAGGGCAGCTCCTACGAGCAGTACTTC.

V usage is TRBV11-2 and J usage is TRBJ2-3; 10 bases agree with TRBD1. The CDR3 consists of 18 residues. V lost 3 bases, J lost 1 base, and 10 bases stayed unmatched. CDR1 and CDR2 (germline): SGHAT, FQNNGV. DNA of the CDR3: TGTGCCAGCAGCTTCTCTCCCTTAGGGACAGGGGGCACAGATACGCAGTATTTT. Translated, it gives CASSFSPLGTGGTDTQYF.

This chain joins TRBV5-1 and TRBJ2-1; possibly TRBD1 for D (7 bases). V was shortened by 4 bases and J by 7 bases, with 18 bases between the two germline ends. CDR3 length equals 15 residues. The germline V gene encodes CDR1 SGHRS and CDR2 YFSETQ. The CDR3 bases are TGCGCCAGCAGCCTTAGACAGGGAGGTGGTAATGAGCAGTTCTTC. It codes for CASSLRQGGGNEQFF.

CDR3 region: CASSLEDSSTDTQYF. The CDR3 DNA reads as TGCGCCAGCAGCTTGGAGGACTCTAGCACAGATACGCAGTATTTT. The chain uses TRBV5-1 and TRBJ2-3; D might be TRBD2 (5 bases). V was pared by 0 bases and J by 0 bases, with 8 bases between. The CDR3 is made up of 15 amino acids. Looked up from germline, CDR1 is SGHRS and CDR2 is YFSETQ.

A single count supports this clone. The chain has TRBV6-1 and TRBJ1-2; 10 bases line up with TRBD1. This CDR3 contains 12 residues. Germline-derived CDR1 and CDR2 are MNHNS and SASEGT. The junction had 7 bases not matched to a gene; V was cut back by 10 bases and J by 8 bases. The CDR3 spells CAIDRGLEGYTF. The CDR3 coding sequence is TGTGCCATCGACAGGGGGCTGGAGGGCTACACCTTC.

The chain carries TRBV6-6 and TRBJ1-5; 9 bases fit TRBD1. In germline, CDR1 is MNHNY, CDR2 SVGAGI (reference sequence). There are 14 residues in the CDR3. Germline trimming cut 6 bases from V and 6 bases from J; bases unmatched to any gene: 6. CDR3 sequence reads: CASRPQGAGQPQHF. The CDR3 nucleotides read TGTGCCAGCAGACCACAGGGGGCGGGTCAGCCCCAGCATTTT.

This chain links TRBV28 with TRBJ1-1; possible D gene TRBD1, 6 bases. The CDR3 runs to 11 residues. CDR1 and CDR2 from the germline V gene are MDHEN and SYDVKM. Trimming took off 6 bases at V and 10 bases at J, with 12 bases between the two ends. In DNA, the CDR3 is TGTGCCAGCAGAAACAGGGTTGGAGCTTTCTTT. It translates to CASRNRVGAFF.

The chain employs TRBV5-6 and TRBJ2-7, with TRBD1 matching 8 bases. The CDR3 extends over 14 amino acids. The V and J ends lost 2 bases and 0 bases, in that order; junction bases with no gene match: 1. Looked up from germline, CDR1 is SGHDT and CDR2 is YYEEEE. The CDR3 spells CASSFGTGSYEQYF. The CDR3 DNA reads as TGTGCCAGCAGCTTTGGGACAGGCTCCTACGAGCAGTACTTC.

The chain is built from TRBV5-1 and TRBJ2-2; TRBD2 agrees at 9 bases. The J segment lost 4 bases and the V segment lost 9 bases, leaving 13 bases of the junction unmatched. This CDR3 region has 16 residues. The germline gives CDR1 SGHRS, CDR2 YFSETQ. In DNA, the CDR3 is TGCGCCACCTCTCTGGTGACTAGCGGCGGCACCGGGGAGCTGTTTTTT. Its protein product is CATSLVTSGGTGELFF.

The V call is TRBV28, the J call TRBJ2-1; no definite D call. CDR1 MDHEN and CDR2 SYDVKM come from the germline V gene. CDR3 length: 12 residues. V was cut by 1 base and J by 8 bases, with 6 bases left in between. CDR3 region: CASSLSRYEQFF. DNA for the CDR3: TGTGCCAGCAGTTTATCGAGGTATGAGCAGTTCTTC.

V and J are TRBV2 and TRBJ2-1, with D tentatively TRBD2 (6 bases). Germline V lookup: CDR1 SNHLY, CDR2 FYNNEI. The CDR3 is made up of 10 amino acids. V was trimmed by 7 bases and J by 12 bases, leaving 10 bases between them. DNA of the CDR3: TGTGCCAGCAACGGGGGTCGGCAGTTCTTC. This translates into CASNGGRQFF.

The rearrangement joins TRBV7-9 to TRBJ1-5; D is perhaps TRBD1 (5 bases). V dropped 0 bases and J dropped 4 bases, with 13 bases sitting between them. The CDR3 totals 16 residues. The germline V gene has CDR1 SEHNR and CDR2 FQNEAQ (reference sequence). In nucleotides, the CDR3 is TGTGCCAGCAGCTTAGCTGGGAGGGGTGGAAATCAGCCCCAGCATTTT. It is translated as CASSLAGRGGNQPQHF.

The chain carries TRBV5-1 and TRBJ2-1; 12 bases fit TRBD2. V lost 4 bases, J lost 9 bases, and 11 bases stayed unmatched. Germline loops: CDR1 SGHRS, CDR2 YFSETQ. The length of the CDR3 is 16 residues. The CDR3 here is CASSPVLGLAGGEQFF. The CDR3 DNA follows: TGCGCCAGCAGCCCCGTTTTGGGACTAGCGGGTGGTGAGCAGTTCTTC.

This chain uses TRBV10-1 with TRBJ1-1; TRBD1 might be the D (5 bases). Germline CDR1 and CDR2: WNHNN and SYGVQD (reference sequence). V was trimmed by 9 bases and J by 2 bases, leaving 16 bases between them. This CDR3 spans 14 amino acids. CDR3 sequence reads: CASPESQGNTEAFF. The CDR3 DNA follows: TGCGCCAGTCCCGAAAGCCAGGGAAACACTGAAGCTTTCTTT.

The V gene is TRBV11-2, the J gene TRBJ2-5; 12 nucleotides match TRBD2. The CDR3 is 15 residues long. V gave up 6 bases and J gave up 8 bases; unmatched junction bases: 10. Germline CDR1 is SGHAT and CDR2 is FQNNGV. As DNA, the CDR3 is TGTGCCAGCAGTCGTATACTAGCGGGGGGCGGTACCCAGTACTTC. Encoded protein: CASSRILAGGGTQYF.

The rearrangement uses TRBV9 and TRBJ1-2, with TRBD1 as a possible D gene (6 bases). Germline V gives CDR1 SGDLS, CDR2 YYNGEE. The CDR3 runs 14 residues. The germline V and J ends were trimmed by 0 bases and 5 bases, with 11 bases remaining between them. The CDR3 DNA is TGTGCCAGCAGCGTAGTCGAACAGGGTTATGGCTACACCTTC. Translated: CASSVVEQGYGYTF.